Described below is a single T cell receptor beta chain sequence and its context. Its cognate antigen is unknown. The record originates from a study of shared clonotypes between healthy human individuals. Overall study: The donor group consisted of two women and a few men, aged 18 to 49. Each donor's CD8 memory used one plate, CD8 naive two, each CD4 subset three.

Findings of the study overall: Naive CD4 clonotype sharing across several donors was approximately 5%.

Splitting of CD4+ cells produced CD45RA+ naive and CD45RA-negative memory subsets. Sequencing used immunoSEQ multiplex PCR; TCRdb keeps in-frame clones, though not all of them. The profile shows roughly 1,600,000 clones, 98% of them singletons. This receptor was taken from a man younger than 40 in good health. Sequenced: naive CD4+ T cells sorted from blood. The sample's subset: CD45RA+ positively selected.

The CDR3 loop is CASSIYFPTGPVNEQFF. The CDR3 bases are TGTGCCAGTAGTATTTATTTTCCGACAGGGCCCGTGAATGAGCAGTTCTTC. The chain carries TRBV19 and TRBJ2-1; 7 bases align to TRBD1. Losses at the gene ends were 3 bases for V and 7 bases for J; bases not matched to a gene: 15. The germline V gene encodes CDR1 LNHDA and CDR2 SQIVND (reference sequence). The CDR3 is made up of 17 amino acids. Full variable domain (rest looked up from reference TRBV19 and TRBJ2-1): DGGITQSPKYLFRKEGQNVTLSCEQNLNHDAMYWYRQDPGQGLRLIYYSQIVNDFQKGDIAEGYSVSREKKESFPLTVTSAQKNPTAFYLCASSIYFPTGPVNEQFFGPGTRLTVL.